A selection of T cell receptor beta chains follows, all from one sample in a study of CD8+ T cells in alopecia areata. Sequencing was performed with immunoSEQ multiplex PCR; in TCRdb, only in-frame clones are kept and a portion is missing. The sample records 150,000 to 200,000 clones, roughly 61% being singletons. Specimen: CD8+ T cells sorted from blood, collected at week 24, from a patient treated with tofacitinib. The receptors come from a human donor with alopecia areata. Both conserved end residues are part of each CDR3. A D gene is named only where the DNA matches it firmly. Size tells how often a clone was seen (once, few, many) or the class of an expanded clone, and some rows leave it out.

. TRBJ2-5 . TRBV10-2 CASSGWRGQETQYF TGCGCCAGCAGTGGGTGGCGGGGACAAGAGACCCAGTACTTC
. TRBJ1-5 . TRBV30 CAWSRDSNQPQHF TGTGCCTGGAGTCGGGATAGCAATCAGCCCCAGCATTTT
. TRBJ1-1 . TRBV30 CAWRLSTEAFF TGTGCCTGGAGACTTTCGACTGAAGCTTTCTTT
. TRBJ2-1 . TRBV30 CAWSVAAGIRNEQFF TGTGCCTGGAGTGTAGCGGCGGGGATAAGGAATGAGCAGTTCTTC
TRBD1 TRBJ2-3 few TRBV30 CAWIGGTGAQYF TGTGCCTGGATCGGCGGGACAGGGGCGCAGTATTTT
. TRBJ2-7 . TRBV5-1 CATSETPRGYEQYF TGCGCCACCTCTGAAACGCCGAGAGGGTACGAGCAGTACTTC
. TRBJ2-2 few TRBV9 CASSFEGSPTGELFF TGTGCCAGCAGCTTTGAGGGCAGTCCCACCGGGGAGCTGTTTTTT
. TRBJ1-2 . TRBV29-1 CSVPSEGGDYGYTF TGCAGCGTTCCTAGCGAAGGGGGGGACTATGGCTACACCTTC
TRBD1 TRBJ2-7 . TRBV29-1 CSVGGQDNYEQYF TGCAGCGTGGGGGGACAGGACAACTACGAGCAGTACTTC
. TRBJ2-7 . TRBV29-1 CSVVGTELIYEQYF TGCAGCGTCGTGGGGACGGAGTTGATCTACGAGCAGTACTTC
. TRBJ1-2 . TRBV15 CATSRIPGPSEDGYTF TGTGCCACCAGCAGAATCCCGGGACCCTCCGAGGATGGCTACACCTTC
. TRBJ2-5 few TRBV7-9 CASSSPTGQETQYF TGTGCCAGCAGCTCCCCGACAGGCCAAGAGACCCAGTACTTC
. TRBJ2-3 . TRBV30 CAWIVGSTDTQYF TGTGCCTGGATCGTAGGATCCACAGATACGCAGTATTTT
. TRBJ1-2 few TRBV10-3 CAISGSGSGYTF TGTGCCATCAGTGGATCTGGTAGCGGCTACACCTTC
. TRBJ2-5 few TRBV9 CASSGGETQYF TGTGCCAGCAGCGGAGGAGAGACCCAGTACTTC
TRBD2 TRBJ2-1 . TRBV29-1 CSVEGTSENYNEQFF TGCAGCGTTGAAGGGACTAGCGAAAACTACAATGAGCAGTTCTTC
TRBD1 TRBJ1-5 . TRBV19 CASTQIRQGSHNQPQHF TGTGCCAGTACCCAGATCCGACAGGGATCGCACAATCAGCCCCAGCATTTT
. TRBJ1-1 . TRBV5-1 CASSTRGRGTEAFF TGCGCCAGCAGCACCAGAGGGAGAGGAACTGAAGCTTTCTTT
TRBD1 TRBJ1-5 . TRBV18 CASSEGTASNQPQHF TGTGCCAGCTCGGAAGGGACAGCTAGCAATCAGCCCCAGCATTTT
. TRBJ2-7 . TRBV7-9 CASSLGSQDEQYF TGTGCCAGCAGCTTAGGCTCCCAGGACGAGCAGTACTTC
TRBD1 TRBJ2-6 few TRBV9 CASSDRTGHSGANVLTF TGTGCCAGCAGCGATAGGACAGGCCACTCTGGGGCCAACGTCCTGACTTTC
TRBD1 TRBJ2-2 . TRBV15 CATSPWAQGARAGELFF TGTGCCACCAGCCCATGGGCACAGGGGGCGCGCGCCGGGGAGCTGTTTTTT
TRBD1 TRBJ1-2 . TRBV5-6 CASSFWTGDYGYTF TGTGCCAGCAGCTTCTGGACAGGGGACTATGGCTACACCTTC
. TRBJ2-7 . TRBV29-1 CSVEGASNEQYF TGCAGCGTTGAAGGCGCGTCCAACGAGCAGTACTTC
. TRBJ1-1 . TRBV30 CASQGATEAFF TGTGCCAGCCAGGGTGCCACTGAAGCTTTCTTT
TRBD1 TRBJ1-1 . TRBV10-3 CAISTDRGSEAFF TGTGCCATCAGCACGGACAGGGGCTCTGAAGCTTTCTTT
. TRBJ2-7 . TRBV6-5 CASSPGHSYEQYF TGTGCCAGCAGTCCGGGACACTCCTACGAGCAGTACTTC
. TRBJ2-7 . TRBV29-1 CSVRDTSSYEQYF TGCAGCGTCCGGGACACCTCCTCCTACGAGCAGTACTTC
TRBD1 TRBJ1-2 few TRBV29-1 CSVGDLGDRVYGYTF TGCAGCGTTGGGGACCTGGGGGACAGGGTTTATGGCTACACCTTC
. TRBJ1-5 . TRBV27 CASSLAGNNQPQHF TGTGCCAGCAGCCTGGCGGGGAACAATCAGCCCCAGCATTTT
. TRBJ2-2 . TRBV5-6 CASSPGQFGELFF TGTGCCAGCAGCCCAGGACAGTTCGGGGAGCTGTTTTTT
. TRBJ1-2 . TRBV15 CATSRVGGGGANYGYTF TGTGCCACCAGCAGAGTCGGAGGAGGGGGAGCTAACTATGGCTACACCTTC
TRBD2 TRBJ2-3 . TRBV10-3 CAISGGLAVTDTQYF TGTGCCATCAGTGGGGGACTAGCGGTCACAGATACGCAGTATTTT
TRBD2 TRBJ2-5 . TRBV7-3 CASSLSPSGSQETQYF TGTGCCAGCAGCTTAAGCCCTAGCGGGTCACAAGAGACCCAGTACTTC
TRBD2 TRBJ2-1 . TRBV10-3 CAISDASGGAVEQFF TGTGCCATCAGTGACGCTAGCGGGGGGGCGGTTGAGCAGTTCTTC
. TRBJ1-2 . TRBV25-1 CASISDSGYTF TGTGCCAGCATCTCGGACAGTGGCTACACCTTC
TRBD1 TRBJ1-5 . TRBV29-1 CPLIDRVGQPQHF TGCCCCCTAATCGACAGGGTAGGGCAGCCCCAGCATTTT
. TRBJ2-7 . TRBV7-8 CASSLSYEQYF TGTGCCAGCAGCCTCTCCTACGAGCAGTACTTC
. TRBJ2-3 . TRBV27 CASSLRGRDTDTQYF TGTGCCAGCAGTTTGAGAGGGAGAGACACAGATACGCAGTATTTT
. TRBJ1-5 . TRBV27 CASSFSLGSNQPQHF TGTGCCAGCAGTTTTTCTCTGGGTAGCAATCAGCCCCAGCATTTT
. TRBJ2-7 . TRBV20-1 CSARFSYEQYF TGCAGTGCTAGGTTTAGCTACGAGCAGTACTTC
. TRBJ1-2 few TRBV7-9 CASSLGTSNYGYTF TGTGCCAGCAGCTTAGGGACTTCAAACTATGGCTACACCTTC